This TCR delta chain was found in a study of Vδ1+ human thymocytes (dated by TCRdb to 2017 to 2018). In terms of the full investigation: The study characterised mRNA-level TRG and TRD CDR3 repertoires of highly purified Vdelta1+ thymocytes from young children as a data resource. The multiplex-based CDR3 amplicon strategy had previously been validated against 5'RACE-based CDR3 amplicon generation methods.

Comments on this clone: The target of this receptor is not known. It has no much larger one-base neighbor in the sample; base qualities were not kept.

RNA was extracted with the RNeasy mini kit and reverse transcribed using Superscript III. Multiplex PCR was used to generate CDR3 amplicons, with pooled V-gene forward primers and a constant-region reverse primer carrying Illumina adaptor overhangs. Amplicons were gel-purified, then indexed with Nextera index primers over approximately 8 extra PCR cycles and purified with AMPure XP beads. Sequencing of the libraries was done on an Illumina MiSeq using paired-end 250 bp reads, dual indexing and a roughly 18% PhiX spike-in. The authors' pipeline ran thus. FastQC was used to quality check the reads, while ea-utils fastq-join merged the TRG read pairs. IMGT/HighV-QUEST was used to annotate the sequences, only productive sequences with an unambiguous V-gene assignment were kept, and clonotypes were defined as sequences sharing an identical CDR3 sequence. For downstream analysis, the tools were VDJtools 1.1.1, tcR 2.2.3, Treemap and vegan Shannon diversity in R 3.4.4. TCRdb processed the public reads again with the CATT caller, after which rows with matching DNA were combined. What appears here as the V and J calls and clone size reflects TCRdb's work, not the paper's. Within this sample are about 50,000 delta-chain clones, with more than 13% of them counted one time only. The ten top clones hold roughly 0.37% of the sample.

Thymic samples were depleted of alphabeta T cells, then CD3+ TCRVdelta1+ TCRVdelta2- thymocytes were FACS-sorted. The purity of the sorted Vdelta1+ thymocytes was between roughly 98% and 99.6%. Thymic specimens were obtained from 8 paediatric patients, aged from 5 days to 15 months, who were undergoing corrective cardiac surgery. Thymic tissue was dispersed and mononuclear cells isolated on a Histopaque-1077 density gradient. For staining, the antibodies used were anti-TCRVdelta1 clone TS8.2, anti-TCRVdelta2 clone B6, anti-CD3 clone HIT3a and anti-TCRalphabeta clone IP26. Measured from the cysteine to the phenylalanine, the CDR3 is 25 residues long. The entry retains the CDR3 DNA only, 75 bases that are in frame from base 1. CDR1 and CDR2 (TSWWSYY, QGS) derive from the germline V gene. For this chain, trimming is 0 bases at the V end and 2 bases at the J end, and the number of junction bases without a gene match is 27.

Beyond this particular receptor, the publication reports: The authors advised highly purified populations and single-cell validation, since unexpected Vdelta2 sequences could cause misinterpretation of bulk repertoire data. Despite high sort purity, 15% to 25% of thymic TRD sequences were Vdelta2 (and few Vdelta3), unlike peripheral blood Vdelta1+ controls. Numerous TRG clonotypes were shared among donors (up to roughly 6.9x10^3), while TRD repertoires were essentially private (a maximum of roughly 100 shared). Donors did not cluster by age or sex, so the analyses were not stratified by age or sex. The thymic TRG and TRD repertoires appeared highly polyclonal, with Gaussian CDR3 length distributions, in contrast to the oligoclonal repertoires of peripheral blood.

The receptor was derived from a girl under three years old who had congenital heart surgery. Sequenced sample: Vdelta1+ gamma-delta thymocytes from the thymus. Read against the paper, the sample's cell subset or site label means: FACS-sorted CD3+ TCRalphabeta- TCRVdelta1+ TCRVdelta2- thymocytes. The chain is assembled from TRDV1 and TRDJ1; TRDD3 matches 13 bases in the middle. The CDR3 loop reads CALGELRPPTFYQDWGIRQTDKLIF. The sequenced DNA is TGTGCTCTTGGGGAACTAAGGCCCCCCACCTTCTACCAGGACTGGGGGATACGTCAGACCGATAAACTCATCTTT.